A selection of T cell receptor beta chains follows, all from one sample in a study of T cells in Graves' hyperthyroidism and ophthalmopathy. TCRdb reprocessed the multiplex PCR reads via MiXCR and lists one record per CDR3 protein. The table includes 250,000 to 300,000 distinct CDR3 sequences, roughly 19% detected once. Sequenced material: blood. The receptors stem from a man aged 50-60 years with Graves' ophthalmopathy. Both conserved end residues are part of each CDR3. D genes are given only for firm matches. Part of the rows lack a size; the others show once, few, many or a class for expanded clones.

size	V	J	D	CDR3	DNA
many	TRBV27	TRBJ2-1	TRBD1	CASSLRSSGTGDNEQFF	TGTGCCAGCAGTTTACGGTCATCCGGGACAGGGGACAATGAGCAGTTCTTC
many	TRBV28	TRBJ1-1	.	CASRVGFRAEAFF	TGTGCCAGCAGGGTGGGATTCCGCGCTGAAGCTTTCTTT
many	TRBV5-1	TRBJ1-2	.	CASSLGSDSGYTF	TGCGCCAGCAGCTTGGGGTCGGACAGTGGCTACACCTTC
many	TRBV11-3	TRBJ1-1	.	CASSGGRGAGTEAFF	TGTGCCAGCAGCGGAGGTCGGGGGGCAGGAACTGAAGCTTTCTTT
.	TRBV24-1	TRBJ2-1	.	CATSDLRETLYNEQFF	TGTGCCACCAGTGATTTGAGGGAGACCCTCTACAATGAGCAGTTCTTC
many	TRBV5-1	TRBJ2-7	TRBD1	CASSLAPGGGYEQYF	TGCGCCAGCAGCCTGGCCCCAGGGGGCGGCTACGAGCAGTACTTC
.	TRBV7-9	TRBJ1-3	TRBD1	CASRSTGVSGNTIYF	TGTGCCAGCAGGTCGACAGGGGTCTCTGGAAACACCATATATTTT
.	TRBV10-3	TRBJ2-7	.	CAGGESSYEQYF	TGTGCCGGGGGAGAGAGCTCCTACGAGCAGTACTTC
.	TRBV3-1	TRBJ2-3	.	CASSVVSRRGTDTQYF	TGTGCCAGCAGCGTGGTTTCCCGGAGGGGCACAGATACGCAGTATTTT
many	TRBV20-1	TRBJ2-4	.	CSARTGAKNIQYF	TGCAGTGCTAGGACAGGAGCCAAAAACATTCAGTACTTC
.	TRBV20-1	TRBJ2-5	.	CSARDPSMRTQYF	TGCAGTGCTAGAGATCCTAGTATGCGGACCCAGTACTTC
few	TRBV29-1	TRBJ2-7	TRBD1	CSVVPRDRVFEQYF	TGCAGCGTTGTACCCCGGGACAGGGTGTTTGAGCAGTACTTC
.	TRBV14	TRBJ1-4	.	CASSQRMGEKLFF	TGTGCCAGCAGCCAGAGGATGGGGGAAAAACTGTTTTTT
.	TRBV7-8	TRBJ1-5	.	CASRAGSSNQPQHF	TGTGCCAGCAGAGCCGGGAGTAGCAATCAGCCCCAGCATTTT